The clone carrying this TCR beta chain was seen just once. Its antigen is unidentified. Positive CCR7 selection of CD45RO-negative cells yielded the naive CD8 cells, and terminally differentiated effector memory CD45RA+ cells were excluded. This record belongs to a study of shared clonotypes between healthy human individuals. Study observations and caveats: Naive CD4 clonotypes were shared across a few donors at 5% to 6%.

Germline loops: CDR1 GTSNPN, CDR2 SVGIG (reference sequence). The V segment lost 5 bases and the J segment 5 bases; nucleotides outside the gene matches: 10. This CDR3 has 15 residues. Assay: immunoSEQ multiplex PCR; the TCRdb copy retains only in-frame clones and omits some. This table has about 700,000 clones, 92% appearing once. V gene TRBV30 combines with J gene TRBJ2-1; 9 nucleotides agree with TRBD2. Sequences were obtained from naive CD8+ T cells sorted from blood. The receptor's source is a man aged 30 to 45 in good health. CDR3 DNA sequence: TGTGCCTGGGCCCGCGGTGCGGGAGGGAACAATGAGCAGTTCTTC. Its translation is CAWARGAGGNNEQFF.